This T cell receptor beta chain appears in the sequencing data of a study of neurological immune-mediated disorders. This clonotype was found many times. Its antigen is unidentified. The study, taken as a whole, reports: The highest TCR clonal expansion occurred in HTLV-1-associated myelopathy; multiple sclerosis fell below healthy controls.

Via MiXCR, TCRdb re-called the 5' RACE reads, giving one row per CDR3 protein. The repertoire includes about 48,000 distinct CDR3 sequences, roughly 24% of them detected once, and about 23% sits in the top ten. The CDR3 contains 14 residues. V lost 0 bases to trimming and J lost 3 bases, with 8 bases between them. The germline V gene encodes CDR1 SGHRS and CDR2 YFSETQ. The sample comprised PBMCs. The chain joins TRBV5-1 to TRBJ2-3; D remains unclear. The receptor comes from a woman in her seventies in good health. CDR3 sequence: CASSLGQETDTQYF. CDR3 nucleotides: TGCGCCAGCAGCTTGGGGCAGGAGACAGATACGCAGTATTTT.